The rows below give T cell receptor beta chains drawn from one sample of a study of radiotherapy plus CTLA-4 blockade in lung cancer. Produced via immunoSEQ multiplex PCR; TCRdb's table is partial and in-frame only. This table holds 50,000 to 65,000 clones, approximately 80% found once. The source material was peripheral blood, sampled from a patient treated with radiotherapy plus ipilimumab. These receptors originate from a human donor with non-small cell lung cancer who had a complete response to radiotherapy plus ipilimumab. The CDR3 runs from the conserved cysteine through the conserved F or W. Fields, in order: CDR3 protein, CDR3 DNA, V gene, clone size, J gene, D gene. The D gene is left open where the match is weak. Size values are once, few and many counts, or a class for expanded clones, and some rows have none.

CDR3: CSVSTSGRFETQYF
DNA: TGCAGCGTTAGTACTAGCGGGAGATTTGAGACCCAGTACTTC
V: TRBV29-1
size: NA
J: TRBJ2-5
D: TRBD2

CDR3: CASSQTGALGTQYF
DNA: TGCGCCAGCAGCCAGACAGGGGCCCTAGGGACCCAGTACTTC
V: TRBV4-1
size: NA
J: TRBJ2-5
D: TRBD1

CDR3: CASSLSGGDEQFF
DNA: TGTGCCAGCAGCTTAAGCGGGGGGGATGAGCAGTTCTTC
V: TRBV7-9
size: NA
J: TRBJ2-1
D: TRBD2

CDR3: CASSYSTGGYEAFF
DNA: TGTGCCAGCAGTTACTCGACAGGGGGCTATGAAGCTTTCTTT
V: TRBV6-5
size: NA
J: TRBJ1-1
D: TRBD1

CDR3: CASSFTGPQETQYF
DNA: TGCGCCAGCAGTTTCACAGGGCCCCAAGAGACCCAGTACTTC
V: TRBV10-2
size: NA
J: TRBJ2-5
D: NA

CDR3: CASNYRGGEQFF
DNA: TGTGCCAGCAACTACCGAGGGGGTGAGCAGTTCTTC
V: TRBV7-6
size: NA
J: TRBJ2-1
D: NA

CDR3: CASSSATASWTDTQYF
DNA: TGTGCCAGCAGCTCGGCGACTGCCTCGTGGACAGATACGCAGTATTTT
V: TRBV13
size: NA
J: TRBJ2-3
D: NA

CDR3: CASSLLEDRDTQYF
DNA: TGTGCCAGCAGTCTCCTGGAGGATAGAGATACGCAGTATTTT
V: TRBV27
size: NA
J: TRBJ2-3
D: NA

CDR3: CASSPGVLARVMNTEAFF
DNA: TGCGCCAGCAGCCCGGGGGTGTTGGCGCGGGTAATGAACACTGAAGCTTTCTTT
V: TRBV4-1
size: NA
J: TRBJ1-1
D: NA

CDR3: CASSPRGAVSNEQFF
DNA: TGTGCCAGCAGCCCTCGGGGGGCCGTCTCTAATGAGCAGTTCTTC
V: TRBV11-2
size: NA
J: TRBJ2-1
D: NA

CDR3: CSVVGRGRNEQYF
DNA: TGCAGCGTTGTTGGCCGGGGTAGGAACGAGCAGTACTTC
V: TRBV29-1
size: NA
J: TRBJ2-7
D: NA

CDR3: CASSSGSSYNEQFF
DNA: TGTGCCAGCAGCTCCGGGAGCTCCTACAATGAGCAGTTCTTC
V: TRBV7-6
size: NA
J: TRBJ2-1
D: NA

CDR3: CASSLLAGVPEQFF
DNA: TGCGCCAGCAGCTTACTAGCGGGAGTACCTGAGCAGTTCTTC
V: TRBV5-1
size: once
J: TRBJ2-1
D: TRBD2

CDR3: CASSPRLDSSNTIYF
DNA: TGTGCCAGCAGCCCTCGTTTGGACAGTTCAAACACCATATATTTT
V: TRBV7-9
size: NA
J: TRBJ1-3
D: NA

CDR3: CASRAGAVNTGELFF
DNA: TGTGCCAGTCGGGCTGGGGCAGTGAACACCGGGGAGCTGTTTTTT
V: TRBV19
size: NA
J: TRBJ2-2
D: NA

CDR3: CAWSVPAREQYF
DNA: TGTGCCTGGAGTGTACCCGCCAGGGAGCAGTACTTC
V: TRBV30
size: once
J: TRBJ2-7
D: NA

CDR3: CASSQAGVPYNEQFF
DNA: TGTGCCAGCAGCCAAGCGGGGGTCCCTTACAATGAGCAGTTCTTC
V: TRBV14
size: few
J: TRBJ2-1
D: NA

CDR3: CASSFRQGLGNQPQHF
DNA: TGTGCCAGCAGCTTCCGACAGGGACTGGGCAATCAGCCCCAGCATTTT
V: TRBV7-2
size: NA
J: TRBJ1-5
D: TRBD1

CDR3: CASSFWDIGNTEAFF
DNA: TGTGCCAGCAGCTTTTGGGACATCGGGAACACTGAAGCTTTCTTT
V: TRBV5-6
size: NA
J: TRBJ1-1
D: NA

CDR3: CASTPSGRLPYNEQFF
DNA: TGCGCCAGCACCCCTAGCGGGAGGCTCCCCTACAATGAGCAGTTCTTC
V: TRBV10-1
size: NA
J: TRBJ2-1
D: TRBD2

CDR3: CASRTGQGGYTF
DNA: TGTGCCAGCAGAACCGGACAGGGAGGCTACACCTTC
V: TRBV6-5
size: NA
J: TRBJ1-2
D: TRBD1

CDR3: CASSPVGGRYGYTF
DNA: TGTGCCAGCAGCCCGGTGGGGGGGCGGTATGGCTACACCTTC
V: TRBV7-2
size: NA
J: TRBJ1-2
D: NA

CDR3: CASSPESTSQPQHF
DNA: TGTGCCAGCAGTCCCGAAAGTACGAGCCAGCCCCAGCATTTT
V: TRBV2
size: NA
J: TRBJ1-5
D: NA

CDR3: CASRTLREGLEQYF
DNA: TGTGCCAGCAGAACCCTCAGGGAGGGGTTGGAGCAGTACTTC
V: TRBV6-6
size: once
J: TRBJ2-7
D: TRBD2

CDR3: CASSNRVEGTEAFF
DNA: TGTGCCAGCAGCAACAGGGTGGAAGGCACTGAAGCTTTCTTT
V: TRBV7-9
size: NA
J: TRBJ1-1
D: NA

CDR3: CASSSGSSVGDTQYF
DNA: TGCGCCAGCAGCTCAGGATCGTCTGTGGGAGATACGCAGTATTTT
V: TRBV5-1
size: few
J: TRBJ2-3
D: NA

CDR3: CASSSGQGRAEKLFF
DNA: TGTGCCAGCAGCAGCGGACAGGGGAGGGCTGAAAAACTGTTTTTT
V: TRBV7-9
size: once
J: TRBJ1-4
D: TRBD1

CDR3: CASSSYGSGANVLTF
DNA: TGTGCCAGTAGTAGCTACGGCTCTGGGGCCAACGTCCTGACTTTC
V: TRBV19
size: NA
J: TRBJ2-6
D: NA

CDR3: CASSFQFRQAGNTIYF
DNA: TGTGCCAGCAGCTTTCAATTCCGACAGGCTGGAAACACCATATATTTT
V: TRBV13
size: few
J: TRBJ1-3
D: NA

CDR3: CASSPPQGQGAGETQYF
DNA: TGTGCCAGCTCACCACCTCAAGGACAGGGGGCAGGAGAGACCCAGTACTTC
V: TRBV18
size: NA
J: TRBJ2-5
D: TRBD1

CDR3: CASQTSGGGDTQYF
DNA: TGCGCCAGCCAAACTAGCGGGGGCGGGGATACGCAGTATTTT
V: TRBV5-1
size: NA
J: TRBJ2-3
D: TRBD2

CDR3: CAWRAGGAGNTIYF
DNA: TGTGCCTGGAGGGCCGGGGGGGCTGGAAACACCATATATTTT
V: TRBV30
size: NA
J: TRBJ1-3
D: NA

CDR3: CASSQDSSGVPFTDTQYF
DNA: TGCGCCAGCAGCCAAGATTCCAGCGGAGTGCCCTTCACAGATACGCAGTATTTT
V: TRBV4-1
size: NA
J: TRBJ2-3
D: NA

CDR3: CAWSVITGGTGELFF
DNA: TGTGCCTGGAGTGTAATAACAGGGGGCACCGGGGAGCTGTTTTTT
V: TRBV30
size: NA
J: TRBJ2-2
D: TRBD1

CDR3: CASSGDRPSTDTQYF
DNA: TGTGCCAGCAGCGGGGACAGACCCTCCACAGATACGCAGTATTTT
V: TRBV5-6
size: few
J: TRBJ2-3
D: TRBD1

CDR3: CASSETSRNEKLFF
DNA: TGTGCCAGCAGTGAAACCAGCAGGAATGAAAAACTGTTTTTT
V: TRBV6-4
size: NA
J: TRBJ1-4
D: NA

CDR3: CAWSVTVQGYTEAFF
DNA: TGTGCCTGGAGTGTCACTGTTCAGGGTTACACTGAAGCTTTCTTT
V: TRBV30
size: NA
J: TRBJ1-1
D: NA

CDR3: CAIGTGGDEQFF
DNA: TGTGCCATCGGGACGGGAGGCGATGAGCAGTTCTTC
V: TRBV10-3
size: many
J: TRBJ2-1
D: TRBD2

CDR3: CASQGGPYGYTF
DNA: TGTGCCAGCCAGGGCGGCCCCTATGGCTACACCTTC
V: TRBV2
size: NA
J: TRBJ1-2
D: NA

CDR3: CASSQAGGLIPYGYTF
DNA: TGCGCCAGCAGCCAAGCGGGGGGGTTGATCCCTTATGGCTACACCTTC
V: TRBV4-1
size: NA
J: TRBJ1-2
D: NA